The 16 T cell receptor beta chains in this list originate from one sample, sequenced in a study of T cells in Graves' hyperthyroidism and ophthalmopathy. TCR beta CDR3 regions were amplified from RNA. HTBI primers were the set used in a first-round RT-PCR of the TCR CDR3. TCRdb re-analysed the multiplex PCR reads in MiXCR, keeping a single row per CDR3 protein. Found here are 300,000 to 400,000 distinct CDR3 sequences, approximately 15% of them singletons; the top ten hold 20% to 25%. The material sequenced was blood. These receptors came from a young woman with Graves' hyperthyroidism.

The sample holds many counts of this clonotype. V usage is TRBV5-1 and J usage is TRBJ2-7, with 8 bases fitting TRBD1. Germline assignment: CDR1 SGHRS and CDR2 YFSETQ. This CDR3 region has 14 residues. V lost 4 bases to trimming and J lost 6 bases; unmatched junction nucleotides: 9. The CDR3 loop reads CASSLGTGTAEQYF. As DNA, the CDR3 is TGCGCCAGCAGCCTCGGGACAGGTACTGCCGAGCAGTACTTC.

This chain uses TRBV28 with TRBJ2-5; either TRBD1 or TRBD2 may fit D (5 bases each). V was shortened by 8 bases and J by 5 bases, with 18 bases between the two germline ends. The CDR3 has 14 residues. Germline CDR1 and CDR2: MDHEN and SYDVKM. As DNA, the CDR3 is TGTGCCAGCCTGAATGCTGGGGGTGGGGAGACCCAGTACTTC. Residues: CASLNAGGGETQYF.

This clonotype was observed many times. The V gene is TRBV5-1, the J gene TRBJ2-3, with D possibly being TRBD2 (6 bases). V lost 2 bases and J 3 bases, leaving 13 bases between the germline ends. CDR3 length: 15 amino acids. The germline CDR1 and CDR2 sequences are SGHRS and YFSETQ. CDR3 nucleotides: TGCGCCAGCAGCTTACTGCGGGAAGAGACAGATACGCAGTATTTT. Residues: CASSLLREETDTQYF.

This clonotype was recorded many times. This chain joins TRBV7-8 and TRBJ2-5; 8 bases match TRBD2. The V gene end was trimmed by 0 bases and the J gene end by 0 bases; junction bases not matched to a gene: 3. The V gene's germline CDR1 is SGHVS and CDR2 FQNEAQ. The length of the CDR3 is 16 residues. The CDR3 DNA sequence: TGTGCCAGCAGCTTAGCCTCGGGAGGGGACCAAGAGACCCAGTACTTC. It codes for CASSLASGGDQETQYF.

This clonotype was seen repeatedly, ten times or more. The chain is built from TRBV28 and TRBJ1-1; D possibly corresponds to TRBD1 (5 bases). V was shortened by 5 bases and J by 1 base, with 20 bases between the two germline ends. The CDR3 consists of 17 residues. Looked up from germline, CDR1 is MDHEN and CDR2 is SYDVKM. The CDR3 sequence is CASSPRDYGTGNTEAFF. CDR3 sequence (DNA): TGTGCCAGCAGTCCACGGGACTATGGGACGGGGAACACTGAAGCTTTCTTT.

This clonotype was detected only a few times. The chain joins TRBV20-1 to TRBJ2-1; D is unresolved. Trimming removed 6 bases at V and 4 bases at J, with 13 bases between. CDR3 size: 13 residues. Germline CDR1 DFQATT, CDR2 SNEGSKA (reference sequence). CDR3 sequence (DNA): TGCAGTGCCGTGGACGCGGCTTACAATGAGCAGTTCTTC. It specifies CSAVDAAYNEQFF.

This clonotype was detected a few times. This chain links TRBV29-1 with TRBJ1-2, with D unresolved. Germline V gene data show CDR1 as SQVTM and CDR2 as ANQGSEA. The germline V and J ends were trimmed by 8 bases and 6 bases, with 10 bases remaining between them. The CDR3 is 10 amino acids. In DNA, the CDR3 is TGCAGCTCACTTAAGGATGGCTACACCTTC. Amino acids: CSSLKDGYTF.

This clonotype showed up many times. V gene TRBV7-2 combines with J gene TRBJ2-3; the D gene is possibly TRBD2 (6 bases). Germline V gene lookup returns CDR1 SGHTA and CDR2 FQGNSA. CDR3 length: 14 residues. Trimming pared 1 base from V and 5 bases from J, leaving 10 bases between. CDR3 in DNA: TGTGCCAGCAGCTTAGATCGGGGGATAGATACGCAGTATTTT. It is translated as CASSLDRGIDTQYF.

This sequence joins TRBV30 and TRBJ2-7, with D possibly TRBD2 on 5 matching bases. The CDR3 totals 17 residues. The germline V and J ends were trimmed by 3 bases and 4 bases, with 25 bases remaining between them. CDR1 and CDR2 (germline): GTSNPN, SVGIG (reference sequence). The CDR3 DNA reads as TGTGCCTGGAGGGTGGGGAGCGGTTGGGAGAAAAAGTACGAGCAGTACTTC. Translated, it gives CAWRVGSGWEKKYEQYF.

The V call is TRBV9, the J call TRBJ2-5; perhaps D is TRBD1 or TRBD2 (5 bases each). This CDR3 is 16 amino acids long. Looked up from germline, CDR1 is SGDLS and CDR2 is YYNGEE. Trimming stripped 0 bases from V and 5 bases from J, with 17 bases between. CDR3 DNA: TGTGCCAGCAGCGTAGGGGATTCGGGTTGGGGGGAGACCCAGTACTTC. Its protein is CASSVGDSGWGETQYF.

The CDR3 region has the DNA TGTGCCACCAGTGGCGTAGCCGGGGAGCTGTTTTTT. It specifies CATSGVAGELFF. The gene calls are TRBV24-1 and TRBJ2-2; D is unclear. Germline CDR1 reads KGHDR; CDR2 reads SFDVKD. V gave up 5 bases and J gave up 6 bases, with 6 bases separating them. The length of the CDR3 is 12 residues.

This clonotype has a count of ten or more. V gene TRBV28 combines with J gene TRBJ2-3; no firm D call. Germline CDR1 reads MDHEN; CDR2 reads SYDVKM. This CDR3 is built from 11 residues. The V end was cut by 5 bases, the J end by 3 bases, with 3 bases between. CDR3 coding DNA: TGTGCCAGCAGTAAGACAGATACGCAGTATTTT. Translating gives CASSKTDTQYF.

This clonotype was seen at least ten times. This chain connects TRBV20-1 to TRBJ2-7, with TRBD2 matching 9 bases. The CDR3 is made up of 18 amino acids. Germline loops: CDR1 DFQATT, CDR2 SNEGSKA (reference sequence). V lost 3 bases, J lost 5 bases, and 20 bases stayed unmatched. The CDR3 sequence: CSASGQGGSGSGYDEQYF. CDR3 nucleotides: TGCAGTGCTAGTGGGCAGGGGGGTAGCGGGAGTGGGTACGACGAGCAGTACTTC.

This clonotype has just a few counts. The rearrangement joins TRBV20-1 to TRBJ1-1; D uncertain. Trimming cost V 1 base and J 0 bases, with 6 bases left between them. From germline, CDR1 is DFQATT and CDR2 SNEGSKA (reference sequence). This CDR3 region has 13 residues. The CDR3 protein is CSARGLLNTEAFF. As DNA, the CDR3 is TGCAGTGCTAGAGGACTGCTGAACACTGAAGCTTTCTTT.

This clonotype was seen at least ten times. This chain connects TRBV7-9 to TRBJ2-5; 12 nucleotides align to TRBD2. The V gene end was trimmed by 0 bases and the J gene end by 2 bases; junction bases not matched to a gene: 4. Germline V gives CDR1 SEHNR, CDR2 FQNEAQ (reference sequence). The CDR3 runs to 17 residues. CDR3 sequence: CASSLALTSGGQETQYF. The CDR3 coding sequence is TGTGCCAGCAGCTTAGCGCTGACTAGCGGGGGTCAAGAGACCCAGTACTTC. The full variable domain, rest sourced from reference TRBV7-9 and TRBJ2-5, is DTGVSQNPRHKITKRGQNVTFRCDPISEHNRLYWYRQTLGQGPEFLTYFQNEAQLEKSRLLSDRFSAERPKGSFSTLEIQRTEQGDSAMYLCASSLALTSGGQETQYFGPGTRLLVL.

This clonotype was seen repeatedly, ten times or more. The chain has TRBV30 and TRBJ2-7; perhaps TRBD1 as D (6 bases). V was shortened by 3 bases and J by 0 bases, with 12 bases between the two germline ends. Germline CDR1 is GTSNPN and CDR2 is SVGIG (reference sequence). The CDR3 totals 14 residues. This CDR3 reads CAWSTGLGSYEQYF. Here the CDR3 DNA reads TGTGCCTGGAGCACAGGGTTGGGCTCCTACGAGCAGTACTTC.